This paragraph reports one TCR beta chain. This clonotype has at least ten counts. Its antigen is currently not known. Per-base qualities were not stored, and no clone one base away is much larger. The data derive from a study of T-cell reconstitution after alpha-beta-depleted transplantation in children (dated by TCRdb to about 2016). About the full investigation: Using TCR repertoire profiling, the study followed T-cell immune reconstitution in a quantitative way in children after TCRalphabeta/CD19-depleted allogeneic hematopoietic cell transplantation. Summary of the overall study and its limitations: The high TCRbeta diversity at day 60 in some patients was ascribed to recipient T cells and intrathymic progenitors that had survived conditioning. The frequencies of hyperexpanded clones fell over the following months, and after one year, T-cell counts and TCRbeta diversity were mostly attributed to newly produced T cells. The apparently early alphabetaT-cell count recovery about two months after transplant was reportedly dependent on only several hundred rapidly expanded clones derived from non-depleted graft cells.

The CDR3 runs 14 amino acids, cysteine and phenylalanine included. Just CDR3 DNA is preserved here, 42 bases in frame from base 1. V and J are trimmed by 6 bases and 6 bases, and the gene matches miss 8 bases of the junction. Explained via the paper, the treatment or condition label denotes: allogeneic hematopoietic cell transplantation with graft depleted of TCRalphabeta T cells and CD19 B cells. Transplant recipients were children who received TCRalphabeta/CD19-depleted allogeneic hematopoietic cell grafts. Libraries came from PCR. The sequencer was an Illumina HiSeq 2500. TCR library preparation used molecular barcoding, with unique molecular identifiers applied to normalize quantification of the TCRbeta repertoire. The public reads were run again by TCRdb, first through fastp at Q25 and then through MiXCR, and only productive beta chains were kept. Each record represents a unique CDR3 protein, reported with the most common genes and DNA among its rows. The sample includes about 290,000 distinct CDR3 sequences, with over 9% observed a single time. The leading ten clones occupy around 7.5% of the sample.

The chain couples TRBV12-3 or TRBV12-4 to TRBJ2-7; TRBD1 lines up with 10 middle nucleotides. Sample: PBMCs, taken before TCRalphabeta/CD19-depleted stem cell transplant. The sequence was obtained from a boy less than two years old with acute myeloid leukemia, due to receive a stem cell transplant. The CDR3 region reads CASSRGTGAGEQYF. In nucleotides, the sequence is TGTGCCAGCAGCCGAGGGACAGGGGCGGGCGAGCAGTACTTC.